These 27 T cell receptor beta chains originate from one sample sequenced in a study of T cell changes during pregnancy in multiple sclerosis (dated by TCRdb to the late 2010s). The library was made by the immunoSEQ multiplex PCR assay. Not all clones reach the TCRdb copy of this immuneACCESS table, which keeps in-frame sequences only. Checked studies attribute under half of the gap to unresolved V genes and leave the rest unexplained. In all, the sample holds 100,000 to 110,000 clones, and approximately 92% of those were seen once. The ten most abundant clones make up about 1.8% of the sample. The specimen comprised peripheral blood, sampled after pregnancy. These receptors all stem from a female donor with multiple sclerosis, enrolled in a pregnancy study.

Worth noting for this clone: The sample holds other DNA sequences that translate to the same CDR3. The chain is built from TRBV2 and TRBJ2-7, with 9 bases identical to TRBD1. From germline, CDR1 is SNHLY and CDR2 FYNNEI. The CDR3 runs to 13 residues. Trimming took 5 bases from V and 4 from J; bases not matched to a gene: 3. CDR3 nucleotides: TGTGCCAGCAGTTCCGACAGGGGGTACGAGCAGTACTTC. Translation gives CASSSDRGYEQYF. Using reference TRBV2 and TRBJ2-7 for the parts outside the CDR3, the full variable domain is EPEVTQTPSHQVTQMGQEVILRCVPISNHLYFYWYRQILGQKVEFLVSFYNNEISEKSEIFDDQFSVERPDGSNFTLKIRSTKLEDSAMYFCASSSDRGYEQYFGPGTRLTVT.

The chain uses TRBV28 and TRBJ2-5; D not certain. CDR1 is MDHEN, CDR2 SYDVKM, per germline. The CDR3 length is 14 residues. V lost 9 bases, J lost 5 bases, and 19 bases lay in between. In DNA form, the CDR3 reads TGTGCCAGTGAGGAAACGGATCTGGCGGAGACCCAGTACTTC. Encoded protein: CASEETDLAETQYF.

The chain uses TRBV7-3 and TRBJ2-4; TRBD2 agrees at 12 bases. V dropped 1 base and J dropped 0; count of bases not matched to a gene: 13. CDR1 and CDR2 (germline): SGHTA, FQGTGA. The CDR3 sequence is 21 residues long. The chain's CDR3 is CASSLKGLAGGLGLAKNIQYF. In nucleotides, the CDR3 is TGTGCCAGCAGCTTAAAAGGGCTAGCGGGAGGGCTGGGGCTAGCCAAAAACATTCAGTACTTC.

This rearrangement joins TRBV7-9 to TRBJ2-5, with D unresolved. The V end lost 6 bases, the J end lost 1 base, and 9 bases lay between the germline ends. This CDR3 region has 13 residues. Per germline, CDR1 SEHNR and CDR2 FQNEAQ (reference sequence). The CDR3 nucleotides read TGTGCCAGCAGGCCCAAACTCCAAGAGACCCAGTACTTC. Protein sequence: CASRPKLQETQYF.

V gene TRBV18 combines with J gene TRBJ1-3; D is ambiguous. V was shortened by 3 bases and J by 0 bases, with 18 bases between the two germline ends. Germline V lookup: CDR1 KGHSH, CDR2 LQKENI. The CDR3 totals 18 residues. DNA of the CDR3: TGTGCCAGCTCACCTCTTTCGCTACAGAGTTGCTCTGGAAACACCATATATTTT. Protein product: CASSPLSLQSCSGNTIYF.

This sequence joins TRBV19 and TRBJ2-3, with TRBD2 matching 7 bases. Germline V CDR1 and CDR2: LNHDA, SQIVND (reference sequence). There are 15 residues in the CDR3. J lost 3 bases, V lost 3 bases, and 6 bases had no gene match. The CDR3 DNA follows: TGTGCCAGTAGTATTGCAGCGGGGCGGACAGATACGCAGTATTTT. Residues: CASSIAAGRTDTQYF.

The chain combines TRBV2 with TRBJ2-5; D is possibly TRBD2 (5 bases). Germline assignment: CDR1 SNHLY and CDR2 FYNNEI. V lost 3 bases and J lost 5, with 7 bases in between. The CDR3 runs to 12 residues. CDR3 coding DNA: TGTGCCAGCAGTGAGGGCGGGGAGACCCAGTACTTC. Protein product: CASSEGGETQYF.

This clone came up once. The chain couples TRBV5-4 to TRBJ2-5, with D tentatively TRBD2 (5 bases). CDR1 is SGHNT, CDR2 YYREEE, per germline (reference sequence). This CDR3 spans 14 amino acids. Trimming removed 1 base from V and 2 bases from J, with 9 bases in between. The CDR3 DNA is TGTGCCAGCAGCTTGTTAACTAGACAAGAGACCCAGTACTTC. Its translation: CASSLLTRQETQYF.

The V and J genes are TRBV6-1 and TRBJ2-7; D not certain. The germline V gene encodes CDR1 MNHNS and CDR2 SASEGT. With 1 base removed from V and 3 bases from J, the gap between germline ends came to 10 bases. CDR3 length: 14 amino acids. The CDR3 region is CASSEVTDLYEQYF. The CDR3 region has the DNA TGTGCCAGCAGTGAAGTAACAGATCTCTACGAGCAGTACTTC.

The rearrangement links TRBV6-5 to TRBJ2-7, with unresolved D. Germline loops: CDR1 MNHEY, CDR2 SVGAGI. CDR3 length equals 13 residues. Trimming pared 2 bases from V and 0 bases from J, leaving 5 bases between. In nucleotides, the CDR3 is TGTGCCAGCAGTTACAGGAGCTCCTACGAGCAGTACTTC. This encodes CASSYRSSYEQYF.

This chain links TRBV5-5 with TRBJ2-1; a weak D match, TRBD1 (6 bases). V lost 8 bases to trimming and J lost 0 bases, with 15 bases between them. This CDR3 region has 15 residues. Germline-derived CDR1 and CDR2 are SGHKS and YYEKEE (reference sequence). The CDR3 DNA follows: TGTGCCAGTATTCTAGGGGGAGTCTCCTACAATGAGCAGTTCTTC. Protein: CASILGGVSYNEQFF.

This chain uses TRBV10-3 with TRBJ2-3; 9 nucleotides align to TRBD2. There are 14 residues in the CDR3. Germline lookup yields CDR1 ENHRY and CDR2 SYGVKD. The junction had 10 bases not matched to a gene; V was cut back by 11 bases and J by 4 bases. CDR3 loop: CAVAGTSIPDTQYF. The CDR3 DNA reads as TGTGCCGTCGCCGGGACTAGCATTCCAGATACGCAGTATTTT.

The genes are TRBV25-1 and TRBJ2-1, with 12 bases aligning to TRBD2. The ends lost 4 bases at V and 2 bases at J; junction bases unmatched: 0. The CDR3 spans 15 residues. CDR1 MGHDK and CDR2 SYGVNS come from the germline V gene. CDR3 nucleotides: TGTGCCAGCAGTGGGACTAGCGGGACCTACAATGAGCAGTTCTTC. It translates to CASSGTSGTYNEQFF.

This chain connects TRBV11-3 to TRBJ2-5, with D maybe TRBD2 (7 bases). V lost 4 bases to trimming and J lost 5 bases, with 20 bases between them. Per the germline V gene, CDR1 is SGHNT and CDR2 is YENEEA. CDR3 length equals 16 residues. The CDR3 protein is CASSSLDGGRSETQYF. The CDR3 region has the DNA TGTGCCAGCAGCTCGCTAGACGGGGGGCGTAGTGAGACCCAGTACTTC.

DNA of the CDR3: TGTGCCAGCAGCGGGGCGGGACAGAGCTCCTACGAGCAGTACTTC. This gives the protein CASSGAGQSSYEQYF. The gene calls are TRBV25-1 and TRBJ2-7; a possible D gene is TRBD1 (7 bases). The V and J ends lost 6 bases and 0 bases respectively, with 15 bases between them. CDR3 size: 15 residues. Germline-derived CDR1 and CDR2 are MGHDK and SYGVNS.

The V call is TRBV27, the J call TRBJ1-2; perhaps TRBD1 as D (6 bases). CDR1 MNHEY and CDR2 SMNVEV come from the germline V gene (reference sequence). CDR3 length equals 16 residues. The V end lost 4 bases, the J end lost 5 bases, and 20 bases lay between the germline ends. For the CDR3, the DNA is TGTGCCAGCAGTTCCCGAAACAGGGCGCCTGCATATGGCTACACCTTC. Translating it yields CASSSRNRAPAYGYTF.

V is TRBV19 and J is TRBJ2-3, with TRBD2 matching over 9 bases. This CDR3 spans 15 amino acids. Germline V gene data show CDR1 as LNHDA and CDR2 as SQIVND (reference sequence). V dropped 4 bases and J dropped 6; count of bases not matched to a gene: 8. CDR3 nucleotide sequence: TGTGCCAGTAGTACCTTAGCGGGAGTTGGGGATACGCAGTATTTT. The encoded protein is CASSTLAGVGDTQYF.

V gene TRBV11-2 combines with J gene TRBJ2-7, with a tentative D call TRBD2 (6 bases). Germline V gene lookup returns CDR1 SGHAT and CDR2 FQNNGV. Trimming stripped 5 bases from V and 2 bases from J, with 16 bases between. This CDR3 spans 15 amino acids. The CDR3 nucleotides read TGTGCCAGCAGCCCCCACCCTAGCGCTACCTACGAGCAGTACTTC. Translation: CASSPHPSATYEQYF.

CDR3 amino acids: CASSKGRTGTNSPLHF. In DNA form, the CDR3 reads TGTGCCAGCAGCAAAGGCCGGACAGGGACTAATTCACCCCTCCACTTT. This chain uses TRBV21-1 with TRBJ1-6; the listed D gene, TRBD1, was not tested against the DNA. TRBV21-1 is shown as a pseudogene. This CDR3 has 16 amino acids.

CDR3 nucleotide sequence: TGTGCCAGCAGTTACTCGAATCCAACGAGTGGCTACACCTTC. Protein sequence: CASSYSNPTSGYTF. The rearrangement links TRBV6-5 to TRBJ1-2; D is unclear. The CDR3 is made up of 14 amino acids. Germline V gene lookup returns CDR1 MNHEY and CDR2 SVGAGI. V was trimmed by 0 bases and J by 7 bases, leaving 12 bases between them.

The chain employs TRBV9 and TRBJ2-1, with 7 bases matching TRBD1. This CDR3 has 15 amino acids. Germline values: CDR1 SGDLS, CDR2 YYNGEE. V trimming: 3 bases; J trimming: 0 bases; junction bases outside the gene matches: 3. The CDR3 here is CASSGGTDSYNEQFF. The CDR3 DNA reads TGTGCCAGCAGCGGAGGGACAGACTCCTACAATGAGCAGTTCTTC.

CDR3 DNA sequence: TGTGCCAGCAGTTACTCGAGGGCAGTCCAAGAGACCCAGTACTTC. Its translation: CASSYSRAVQETQYF. V gene TRBV6-5 combines with J gene TRBJ2-5, with D tentatively TRBD2 (5 bases). With 0 bases removed from V and 1 base from J, the gap between germline ends came to 9 bases. The CDR3 sequence is 15 residues long. Looked up from germline, CDR1 is MNHEY and CDR2 is SVGAGI.

The V and J genes are TRBV19 and TRBJ2-1; TRBD1 aligns across 8 bases. With 5 bases clipped from V and 7 bases from J, the junction kept 7 bases outside the gene matches. Germline V CDR1 and CDR2: LNHDA, SQIVND (reference sequence). CDR3 size: 14 residues. CDR3 coding DNA: TGTGCCAGTAGTCGGGCAGGGGGCCTGAATGAGCAGTTCTTC. Amino acid sequence: CASSRAGGLNEQFF.

The chain recombines TRBV21-1 with TRBJ1-5. TRBV21-1 is labeled a pseudogene. The CDR3 extends over 18 amino acids. The DNA for the CDR3 is TGTGCCAGCAGCAAAGATGATAGGTCAGCAGTGCGGGATCAGCCCCAGCATTTT. Amino acid sequence: CASSKDDRSAVRDQPQHF.

V usage is TRBV9 and J usage is TRBJ2-1, with D perhaps TRBD2 (5 bases). Germline CDR1 and CDR2: SGDLS and YYNGEE. The CDR3 runs to 14 residues. Trimming left V 2 bases short and J 7 bases short, with 13 bases between. This CDR3 is CASSVRTTGNEQFF. The CDR3 DNA follows: TGTGCCAGCAGCGTCCGGACGACGGGGAATGAGCAGTTCTTC.

This chain joins TRBV28 and TRBJ2-7; TRBD2 aligns across 11 bases. Germline trimming cut 6 bases from V and 2 bases from J; bases unmatched to any gene: 3. Germline V lookup: CDR1 MDHEN, CDR2 SYDVKM. This CDR3 spans 14 amino acids. This CDR3 reads CASRASGRTYEQYF. For the CDR3, the DNA is TGTGCCAGCAGGGCTAGCGGGAGGACCTACGAGCAGTACTTC.

J is TRBJ2-7 and V is TRBV19, with TRBD1 identical over 9 bases. V dropped 5 bases and J dropped 5; count of bases not matched to a gene: 10. The germline V gene encodes CDR1 LNHDA and CDR2 SQIVND (reference sequence). The CDR3 covers 15 residues. The CDR3 DNA sequence: TGTGCCAGTAGTGCGCCGGGACAGGGCAGCGACGAGCAGTACTTC. It specifies CASSAPGQGSDEQYF.